This T cell receptor beta chain was identified during a study of cytomegalovirus exposure and HLA in healthy donors. The germline CDR1 and CDR2 sequences are SGDLS and YYNGEE. This CDR3 is built from 14 residues. The V and J ends lost 4 bases and 5 bases, in that order; junction bases with no gene match: 8. Amplification used 60 Vbeta primers and 13 Jbeta primers. Measured with immunoSEQ multiplex PCR; TCRdb has only the in-frame clones, and not every one. The sample lists about 210,000 clones, around 78% occurring once. This TCR was recovered from a woman aged 25 to 39 in good health and CMV-seropositive. Source material: PBMCs. The V call is TRBV9, the J call TRBJ2-7; TRBD2 matches 8 bases. Here the CDR3 reads CASSPRGGRDEQYF. The CDR3 coding sequence is TGTGCCAGCAGCCCTCGGGGGGGACGGGACGAGCAGTACTTC. Variable domain in full (rest from reference TRBV9 and TRBJ2-7): DSGVTQTPKHLITATGQRVTLRCSPRSGDLSVYWYQQSLDQGLQFLIQYYNGEERAKGNILERFSAQQFPDLHSELNLSSLELGDSALYFCASSPRGGRDEQYFGPGTRLTVT.